Listed here are 23 T cell receptor beta chains from one sample, sequenced in a study of control samples from healthy donors and cancer patients. TCRdb's copy holds only in-frame clones and misses some; the assay was immunoSEQ multiplex PCR. The profile covers over 150,000 clones, with 94% appearing a single time and approximately 6% taken by the ten largest. The sequenced material came from blood. The source is a man in his forties in good health.

V gene TRBV7-2 combines with J gene TRBJ2-7; D might be TRBD2 (5 bases). The CDR3 sequence is 16 residues long. V lost 0 bases, J lost 3 bases, and 15 bases lay in between. CDR1 and CDR2 from the germline V gene are SGHTA and FQGNSA. The CDR3 coding sequence is TGTGCCAGCAGCTTAGCGTTTTTGCCCCGGGACTACGAGCAGTACTTC. This codes for CASSLAFLPRDYEQYF.

The chain employs TRBV13 and TRBJ1-4, with a tentative D call TRBD1 (6 bases). V was trimmed by 3 bases and J by 14 bases, leaving 19 bases between them. CDR3 length: 14 amino acids. CDR1 PRHDT and CDR2 FYEKMQ come from the germline V gene (reference sequence). CDR3 loop: CASSFRGGTDRLFF. In DNA, the CDR3 is TGTGCCAGCAGCTTTAGGGGGGGCACTGACCGGCTGTTTTTT.

This clone was counted only a few times. In the same sample, other DNA sequences code for this CDR3. The CDR3 DNA reads TGTGCCAGCAGTTCTCTGTCAGGGGGACATCAGCCCCAGCATTTT. Encoded protein: CASSSLSGGHQPQHF. The rearrangement links TRBV6-2 or TRBV6-3 to TRBJ1-5; TRBD1 matches at 7 bases. After removal of 4 bases from V and 5 bases from J, the junction contained 8 bases not matched to a gene. Per the germline V gene, CDR1 is MNHEY and CDR2 is SVGEGT. The CDR3 covers 15 residues.

CDR3 protein: CASSLGLAGATGELFF. The CDR3, as DNA: TGTGCCAGTAGCTTGGGACTAGCGGGAGCAACCGGGGAGCTGTTTTTT. This sequence joins TRBV19 and TRBJ2-2; 14 bases are a match to TRBD2. Looked up from germline, CDR1 is LNHDA and CDR2 is SQIVND (reference sequence). The CDR3 extends over 16 amino acids. Unmatched junction bases numbered 5, after V lost 6 bases and J lost 5 bases.

The rearrangement joins TRBV10-1 to TRBJ2-2, with 7 positions matching TRBD1. Losses at the gene ends were 6 bases for V and 4 bases for J; bases not matched to a gene: 5. The CDR3 sequence is 14 residues long. Germline CDR1 and CDR2: WNHNN and SYGVQD (reference sequence). CDR3 amino acids: CASSWDRVTGELFF. The DNA of the CDR3 is TGCGCCAGCAGCTGGGACAGAGTCACCGGGGAGCTGTTTTTT.

The gene calls are TRBV5-5 and TRBJ2-1; 9 bases line up with TRBD1. Losses at the gene ends were 4 bases for V and 8 bases for J; bases not matched to a gene: 10. CDR1 and CDR2 (germline): SGHKS, YYEKEE (reference sequence). The CDR3 is 15 amino acids. DNA of the CDR3: TGTGCCAGCAGCACCGGGACAGGGCAGATCTATGAGCAGTTCTTC. Translating it yields CASSTGTGQIYEQFF.

This clone is a singleton in its sample. This chain links TRBV25-1 with TRBJ1-6; possibly TRBD1 for D (6 bases). The germline gives CDR1 MGHDK, CDR2 SYGVNS. The CDR3 consists of 14 residues. Trimming removed 3 bases at V and 10 bases at J, with 13 bases between. CDR3 in DNA: TGTGCCAGCAGTGACCAGGGGTGGTCGTCACCCCTCCACTTT. As protein: CASSDQGWSSPLHF.

The chain uses TRBV19 and TRBJ1-6, with unresolved D. Germline V gene lookup returns CDR1 LNHDA and CDR2 SQIVND (reference sequence). Deletions cut 6 bases from V and 0 bases from J, with 9 bases between. The CDR3 length is 15 residues. CDR3 region: CASRTPSSYNSPLHF. The CDR3 bases are TGTGCCAGTAGGACTCCTAGCTCCTATAATTCACCCCTCCACTTT.

This clone occurred once. This chain joins TRBV5-1 and TRBJ1-6; no definite D call. This CDR3 region has 14 residues. The germline V gene has CDR1 SGHRS and CDR2 YFSETQ. V was clipped by 0 bases and J by 4 bases, with 5 bases between them. As DNA, the CDR3 is TGCGCCAGCAGCTTGGACGGATATAATTCACCCCTCCACTTT. Its protein product is CASSLDGYNSPLHF. Complete variable domain (other parts from reference TRBV5-1 and TRBJ1-6): KAGVTQTPRYLIKTRGQQVTLSCSPISGHRSVSWYQQTPGQGLQFLFEYFSETQRNKGNFPGRFSGRQFSNSRSEMNVSTLELGDSALYLCASSLDGYNSPLHFGNGTRLTVT.

This clone was picked up one time. J is TRBJ2-7 and V is TRBV3-1 (or the pseudogene TRBV3-2); a weak D match, TRBD2 (5 bases). The ends were cut back, 4 bases at V and 0 bases at J, with 13 bases in the middle. The CDR3 contains 15 residues. The germline V gene encodes CDR1 LGHDT and CDR2 YNNKEL (reference sequence). DNA for the CDR3: TGTGCCAGCAGCCCCGGACTTACGAGCTCCTACGAGCAGTACTTC. Protein: CASSPGLTSSYEQYF.

This chain uses TRBV6-5 with TRBJ2-5; the match to TRBD1 covers 7 bases. V trimming: 7 bases; J trimming: 5 bases; junction bases outside the gene matches: 4. The CDR3 length is 12 residues. Germline V lookup: CDR1 MNHEY, CDR2 SVGAGI. The CDR3 bases are TGTGCCAGCAAGGGGGCCGGGGAGACCCAGTACTTC. Residues: CASKGAGETQYF.

This chain joins TRBV3-1 (or the pseudogene TRBV3-2) and TRBJ1-2; D is unresolved. The CDR3 extends over 12 amino acids. CDR1 LGHDT and CDR2 YNNKEL come from the germline V gene (reference sequence). Deletions cut 4 bases from V and 5 bases from J, with 8 bases between. The CDR3 bases are TGTGCCAGCAGCCTAGTGCCGTATGGCTACACCTTC. It encodes CASSLVPYGYTF.

The chain is built from TRBV30 and TRBJ2-7; maybe TRBD2 (5 bases). The V gene's germline CDR1 is GTSNPN and CDR2 SVGIG (reference sequence). V lost 6 bases and J 2 bases, leaving 14 bases between the germline ends. The CDR3 consists of 13 residues. The CDR3 loop reads CACLPPGTYEQYF. CDR3 DNA: TGTGCCTGCCTTCCACCCGGGACCTACGAGCAGTACTTC.

CDR3 bases: TGTGCCAGCAGTGGTTGGAGCGAGCAGTACTTC. This encodes CASSGWSEQYF. The chain recombines TRBV2 with TRBJ2-7; no clear D gene. V gave up 4 bases and J gave up 6 bases, with 7 bases separating them. The germline CDR1 and CDR2 sequences are SNHLY and FYNNEI. The CDR3 spans 11 residues.

This clone was picked up a small number of times. The chain combines TRBV7-9 with TRBJ1-1; a possible D gene is TRBD1 (5 bases). V was cut by 0 bases and J by 11 bases, with 13 bases left in between. The germline V gene encodes CDR1 SEHNR and CDR2 FQNEAQ (reference sequence). CDR3 length: 13 residues. In DNA, the CDR3 is TGTGCCAGCAGCTTAGCGCCGTCGGGGGTGGCTTTCTTT. The encoded protein is CASSLAPSGVAFF.

This chain uses TRBV7-7 with TRBJ2-1; 7 bases line up with TRBD1. Germline V gene sequence: CDR1 SSHAT, CDR2 FNYEAQ (reference sequence). J was trimmed by 7 bases and V by 5 bases; bases with no gene match: 5. The CDR3 spans 13 residues. The CDR3 DNA reads TGTGCCAGCAGCCCCACAGGGGTGAATGAGCAGTTCTTC. This codes for CASSPTGVNEQFF.

The J gene is TRBJ2-4, the V gene TRBV28, with D possibly matching TRBD1 (5 bases). The germline V gene has CDR1 MDHEN and CDR2 SYDVKM. The CDR3 spans 18 residues. The V gene lost 6 bases and the J gene lost 0 bases, with 21 bases spanning the gap. CDR3 protein: CASREGAEPLLAKNIQYF. The CDR3 region has the DNA TGTGCCAGCAGGGAAGGGGCCGAACCGCTTCTAGCCAAAAACATTCAGTACTTC.

The genes are TRBV5-1 and TRBJ1-5; D is undetermined. The CDR3 extends over 16 amino acids. V shed 1 base and J shed 4 bases, with 15 bases lying between them. Germline lookup yields CDR1 SGHRS and CDR2 YFSETQ. The CDR3 nucleotides read TGCGCCAGCAGCTTGAATGGGCTCGTTGAGAATCAGCCCCAGCATTTT. Its translation: CASSLNGLVENQPQHF.

This chain uses TRBV5-1 with TRBJ2-1; maybe TRBD1 (6 bases). V dropped 0 bases and J dropped 0 bases, with 13 bases sitting between them. The germline gives CDR1 SGHRS, CDR2 YFSETQ. The CDR3 covers 17 residues. CDR3 loop: CASSLGLTGSSYNEQFF. The CDR3 bases are TGCGCCAGCAGCTTGGGTCTTACAGGGAGCTCCTACAATGAGCAGTTCTTC.

The chain joins TRBV7-2 to TRBJ2-7, with D uncertain. This CDR3 is 12 amino acids long. V lost 0 bases, J lost 7 bases, and 7 bases lay in between. Germline CDR1 is SGHTA and CDR2 is FQGNSA. CDR3 coding DNA: TGTGCCAGCAGCTTAGCCGTTAGGGAGCAGTACTTC. Amino acid sequence: CASSLAVREQYF.

The rearrangement links TRBV19 to TRBJ1-1; 7 nucleotides align to TRBD1. There are 13 residues in the CDR3. Germline V gene sequence: CDR1 LNHDA, CDR2 SQIVND (reference sequence). J was trimmed by 5 bases and V by 6 bases; bases with no gene match: 6. In nucleotides, the CDR3 is TGTGCCAGTAGAGGGGGCAGTGGAACTGAAGCTTTCTTT. This sequence encodes CASRGGSGTEAFF. Combining the CDR3 with reference TRBV19 and TRBJ1-1 gives the whole variable domain DGGITQSPKYLFRKEGQNVTLSCEQNLNHDAMYWYRQDPGQGLRLIYYSQIVNDFQKGDIAEGYSVSREKKESFPLTVTSAQKNPTAFYLCASRGGSGTEAFFGQGTRLTVV.

This clone has only one observation. The rearrangement links TRBV7-2 to TRBJ1-6, with a possible D match to TRBD1 (5 bases). Germline-derived CDR1 and CDR2 are SGHTA and FQGNSA. This CDR3 region has 14 residues. V lost 2 bases to trimming and J lost 7 bases, with 9 bases between them. This CDR3 is CASSLSGGNSPLHF. DNA for the CDR3: TGTGCCAGCAGCTTATCGGGGGGAAATTCACCCCTCCACTTT.

This chain links TRBV11-2 with TRBJ2-7, with D uncertain. This CDR3 region has 12 residues. CDR1 SGHAT and CDR2 FQNNGV come from the germline V gene. V lost 5 bases, J lost 6 bases, and 11 bases lay in between. Written as DNA, the CDR3 is TGTGCCAGCAGCATAATCCCTGGCGAGCAGTACTTC. Amino acid sequence: CASSIIPGEQYF.